This entry features one T cell receptor beta chain sequence. Its antigen is as yet unknown. TCRdb's table, derived via immunoSEQ multiplex PCR, lists solely in-frame clones and lacks some. Of more than 120,000 clones listed, 87% are singletons. This sample is part of a study of cytomegalovirus exposure and HLA in healthy donors. This CDR3 region has 14 residues. The trim removed 1 base at V and 6 bases at J, leaving 6 bases unmatched. The germline V gene has CDR1 SGHTS and CDR2 YDEGEE. Overall study results and limits: The study put some 160 TCR beta chains on its list as cytomegalovirus-associated.

This chain links TRBV5-8 with TRBJ1-1, with 7 bases matching TRBD1. The sample was PBMCs. This receptor was obtained from a man aged 18 to 29 in good health and CMV-seropositive. The CDR3 coding sequence is TGTGCCAGCAGCTTGAAGGGGGCAGGAGCTGAAGCTTTCTTT. Translation gives CASSLKGAGAEAFF.